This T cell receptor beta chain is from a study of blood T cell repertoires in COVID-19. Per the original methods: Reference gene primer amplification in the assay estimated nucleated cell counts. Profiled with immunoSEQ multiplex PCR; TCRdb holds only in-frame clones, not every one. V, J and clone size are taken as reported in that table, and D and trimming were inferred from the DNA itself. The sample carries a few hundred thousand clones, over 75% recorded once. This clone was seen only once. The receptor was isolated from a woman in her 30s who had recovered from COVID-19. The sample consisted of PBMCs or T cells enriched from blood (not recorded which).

CDR3 amino acids: CASTRLSNQPQHF. CDR3 DNA sequence: TGCGCCAGCACTCGTCTTAGCAATCAGCCCCAGCATTTT. The V and J genes are TRBV10-1 and TRBJ1-5; D is uncertain. V lost 7 bases and J lost 0, with 7 bases in between. The germline CDR1 and CDR2 sequences are WNHNN and SYGVQD (reference sequence). The CDR3 spans 13 residues.